This TCR beta chain appears in the sequencing data of a study of blood T cell repertoires in COVID-19. At the level of the study: The United States, Italy and Spain provided the acute and convalescent COVID-19 samples. In each case, the material was cDNA or gDNA derived from T cells, B-cell-depleted T cells, or PBMCs.

In the authors' workflow: Amplified reference gene primers provided the basis for estimating nucleated cell counts. Clones were read by immunoSEQ multiplex PCR, and TCRdb kept only the in-frame ones, dropping some. V and J calls and clone size are as listed in that table; D and trimming were resolved from the DNA. The sample carries around 700,000 clones, approximately 90% recorded once. The CDR3 has 15 residues. V was pared by 0 bases and J by 3 bases, with 5 bases of the junction left unmatched. Per the germline V gene, CDR1 is SGDLS and CDR2 is YYNGEE. This clonotype was sampled from a woman aged 18-29 years with acute or convalescent COVID-19. The specimen sequenced was peripheral blood. The chain joins TRBV9 to TRBJ2-7, with 8 bases lining up with TRBD2. The CDR3 is CASSVESGGFYEQYF. CDR3 in DNA: TGTGCCAGCAGCGTAGAAAGCGGGGGCTTCTACGAGCAGTACTTC. Combining the CDR3 with reference TRBV9 and TRBJ2-7 gives the whole variable domain DSGVTQTPKHLITATGQRVTLRCSPRSGDLSVYWYQQSLDQGLQFLIQYYNGEERAKGNILERFSAQQFPDLHSELNLSSLELGDSALYFCASSVESGGFYEQYFGPGTRLTVT.